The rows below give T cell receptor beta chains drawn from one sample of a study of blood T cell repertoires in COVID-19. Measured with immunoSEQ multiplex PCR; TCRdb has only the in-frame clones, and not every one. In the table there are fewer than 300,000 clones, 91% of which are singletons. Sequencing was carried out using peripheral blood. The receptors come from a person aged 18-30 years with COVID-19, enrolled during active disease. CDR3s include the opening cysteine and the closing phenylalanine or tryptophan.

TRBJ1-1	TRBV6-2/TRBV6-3	CASSRTRNTPEAFF
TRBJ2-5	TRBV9	CASSAGTAQETQYF
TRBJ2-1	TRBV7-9	CASSPDGRREQFF
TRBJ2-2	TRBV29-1	CSVEERPGGTGELFF
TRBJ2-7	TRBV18	CASSPTGYYEQYF
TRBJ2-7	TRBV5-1	CASSFPGYEQYF
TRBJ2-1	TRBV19	CASSGGYNEQFF
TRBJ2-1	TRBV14	CASSQGNSLVDEQFF
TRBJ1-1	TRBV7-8	CASSPPSSWVGQNTEAFF
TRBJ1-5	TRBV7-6	CASSFCSRYSGNQPQHF
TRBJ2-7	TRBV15	CATSEPGLTYEQYF
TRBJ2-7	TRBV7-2	CASSLAGSSGVSSYEQYF
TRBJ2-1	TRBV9	CASSVEEFGASSYNEQFF
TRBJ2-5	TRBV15	CATSSSGSETQYF
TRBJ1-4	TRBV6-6	CASSYSGTGIFF
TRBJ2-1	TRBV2	CASSETSGDYYNEQFF
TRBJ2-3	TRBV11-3	CASSPGTSGRKGGTDTQYF
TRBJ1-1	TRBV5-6	CASSWGQGEAFF